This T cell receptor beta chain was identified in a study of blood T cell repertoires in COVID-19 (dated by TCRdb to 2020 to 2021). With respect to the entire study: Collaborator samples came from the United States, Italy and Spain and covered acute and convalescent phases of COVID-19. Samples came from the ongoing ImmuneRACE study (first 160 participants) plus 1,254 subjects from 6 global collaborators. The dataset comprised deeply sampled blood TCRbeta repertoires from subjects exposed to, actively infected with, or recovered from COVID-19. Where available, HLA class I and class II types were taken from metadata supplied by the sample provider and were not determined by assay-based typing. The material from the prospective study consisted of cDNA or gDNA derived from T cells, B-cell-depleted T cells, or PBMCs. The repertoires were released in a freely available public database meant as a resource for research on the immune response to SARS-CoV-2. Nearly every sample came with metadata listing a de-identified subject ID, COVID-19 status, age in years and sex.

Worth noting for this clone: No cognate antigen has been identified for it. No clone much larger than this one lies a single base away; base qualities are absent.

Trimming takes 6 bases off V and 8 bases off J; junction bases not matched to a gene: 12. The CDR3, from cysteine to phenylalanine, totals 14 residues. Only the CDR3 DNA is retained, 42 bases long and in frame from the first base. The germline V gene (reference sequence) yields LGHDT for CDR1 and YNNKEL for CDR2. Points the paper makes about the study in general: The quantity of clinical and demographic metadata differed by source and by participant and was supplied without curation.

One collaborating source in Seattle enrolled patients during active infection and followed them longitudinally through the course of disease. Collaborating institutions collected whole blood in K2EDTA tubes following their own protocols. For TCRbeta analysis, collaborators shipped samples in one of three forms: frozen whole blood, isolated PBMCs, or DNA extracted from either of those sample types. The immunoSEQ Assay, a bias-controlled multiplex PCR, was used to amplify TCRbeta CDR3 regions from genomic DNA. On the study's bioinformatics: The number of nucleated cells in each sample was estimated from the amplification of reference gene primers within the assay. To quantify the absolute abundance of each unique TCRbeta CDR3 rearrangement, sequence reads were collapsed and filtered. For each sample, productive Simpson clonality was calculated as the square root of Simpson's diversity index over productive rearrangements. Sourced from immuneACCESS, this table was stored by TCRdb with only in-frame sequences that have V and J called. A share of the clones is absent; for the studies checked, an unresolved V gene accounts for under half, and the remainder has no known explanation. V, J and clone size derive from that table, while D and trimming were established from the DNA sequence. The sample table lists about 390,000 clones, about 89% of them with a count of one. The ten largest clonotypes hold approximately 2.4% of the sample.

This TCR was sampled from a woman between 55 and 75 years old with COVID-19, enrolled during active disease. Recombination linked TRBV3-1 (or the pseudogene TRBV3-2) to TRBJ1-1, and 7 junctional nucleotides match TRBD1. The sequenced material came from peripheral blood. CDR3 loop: CASSGAGTANEAFF. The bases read TGTGCCAGCAGTGGGGCCGGGACAGCAAACGAAGCTTTCTTT.